This T cell receptor (beta chain) was captured in a study of cytomegalovirus exposure and HLA in healthy donors. General study results and limits: Most CMV-associated TCR beta chains were later found to appear HLA-restricted.

Concerning this clone: Its specificity is unknown.

The PCR made use of 60 Vbeta and 13 Jbeta primers. Only in-frame clones appear in the TCRdb table, and some are missing; sequencing was by immunoSEQ multiplex PCR. The sample has 150,000 or so clones, 60% to 85% seen once; the top ten hold 6.5% to 8.5%. The sequence came from a woman in her thirties or forties in good health and CMV-seropositive. Specimen: PBMCs.

This CDR3 reads CASSEGQGLVTNEKLFF. CDR3 bases: TGTGCCAGCAGTGAGGGCCAGGGACTCGTAACTAATGAAAAACTGTTTTTT. V usage is TRBV2 and J usage is TRBJ1-4, with a weak D call TRBD1 (5 bases). Between the trimmed V and J ends, which lost 3 bases and 1 base, there was a span of 15 bases. The CDR3 contains 17 residues. From germline, CDR1 is SNHLY and CDR2 FYNNEI.